Listed below are T cell receptor beta chains from one sample, sequenced in a study of CD8+CD57+ T cells in acquired aplastic anemia. TCRdb analysed the reads with MiXCR anew, one entry per CDR3 protein. The sample lists about 210,000 distinct CDR3 sequences, 30% to 40% occurring once. Input material: sorted CD4+, CD8+, or CD8+CD57+ T cells (not recorded which) from PBMCs. The receptors here all came from a human donor in good health, serving as a control. CDR3s leave out the opening cysteine and the closing phenylalanine or tryptophan.

J: TRBJ2-5
V: TRBV5-1
CDR3: ASSAGTGAAETQY

J: TRBJ1-5
V: TRBV12-3/TRBV12-4
CDR3: ASSFLNQPQH

J: TRBJ1-2
V: TRBV9
CDR3: ASSRELGYT

J: TRBJ1-3
V: TRBV15
CDR3: ATTWDRGAGNTIY

J: TRBJ2-5
V: TRBV7-8
CDR3: ASSLYAGVETQY

J: TRBJ1-2
V: TRBV11-3
CDR3: ASSSGAGYT

J: TRBJ2-7
V: TRBV29-1
CDR3: SAQARRDYEQY

J: TRBJ2-7
V: TRBV15
CDR3: ATSRAGQGGLEQY

J: TRBJ2-5
V: TRBV20-1
CDR3: SASSPLRETQY

J: TRBJ1-1
V: TRBV7-9
CDR3: ASSLFWSTEAF

J: TRBJ1-6
V: TRBV9
CDR3: ASSPQSGGSSPLH

J: TRBJ1-5
V: TRBV2
CDR3: ASSEAQGWNQPQH

J: TRBJ1-2
V: TRBV5-5
CDR3: ASSFHRGRLSYGYT

J: TRBJ2-7
V: TRBV20-1
CDR3: SARTGGWDEQY